This TCR beta chain was obtained from a study of blood T cell repertoires in COVID-19. Followed over time, Seattle patients had been enrolled while infection was active. Trimming took 5 bases from V and 5 from J; bases not matched to a gene: 8. Germline V gene data show CDR1 as MDHEN and CDR2 as SYDVKM. This CDR3 has 15 residues. Assay: immunoSEQ multiplex PCR; the TCRdb copy retains only in-frame clones and omits some. This sample has roughly 60,000 clones, with roughly 80% found just once. J is TRBJ2-7 and V is TRBV28, with 11 bases lining up with TRBD1. The origin of this receptor is a man in his fifties with COVID-19, enrolled during active disease. The sample comprised peripheral blood. CDR3 in DNA: TGTGCCAGCAGTCCATACCGGACAGGGGGCGACGAGCAGTACTTC. Amino acids: CASSPYRTGGDEQYF.